This T cell receptor beta chain was sequenced for a study of blood T cell repertoires in COVID-19. Whole-study context: Sample material is recorded as cDNA or gDNA derived from T cells, B-cell-depleted T cells, or PBMCs.

Method: immunoSEQ multiplex PCR; TCRdb's copy keeps in-frame clones and lacks some. The table has hundreds of thousands of clones, approximately 90% seen once. The CDR3 runs 14 residues. V shed 6 bases and J shed 0 bases, with 8 bases lying between them. The germline V gene has CDR1 SGHTA and CDR2 FQGTGA. Donors were grouped by their self-reported clinical history. The chain employs TRBV7-3 and TRBJ2-2, with D uncertain. The TCR sequence derives from a woman in her forties who had recovered from COVID-19. The sample comprised PBMCs or T cells enriched from blood (not recorded which). The CDR3: CASSTDANTGELFF. DNA of the CDR3: TGTGCCAGCAGTACAGACGCGAACACCGGGGAGCTGTTTTTT.